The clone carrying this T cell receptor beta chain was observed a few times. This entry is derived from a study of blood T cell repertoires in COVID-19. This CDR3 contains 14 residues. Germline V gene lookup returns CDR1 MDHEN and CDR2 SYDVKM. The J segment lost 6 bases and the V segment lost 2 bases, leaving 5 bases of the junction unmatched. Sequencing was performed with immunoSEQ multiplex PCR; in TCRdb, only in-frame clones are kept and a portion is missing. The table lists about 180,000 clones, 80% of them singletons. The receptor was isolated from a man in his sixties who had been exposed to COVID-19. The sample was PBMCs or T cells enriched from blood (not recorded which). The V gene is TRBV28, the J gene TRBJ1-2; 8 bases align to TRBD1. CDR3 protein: CASSLDPGGNGYTF. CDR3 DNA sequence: TGTGCCAGCAGTTTAGATCCAGGGGGCAATGGCTACACCTTC.